This T cell receptor (beta chain) was sequenced for a study of cytotoxic CD8 clonotypes in ibrutinib-treated CLL. Study conclusions and caveats: Public clonotypes occurred uncommonly; on treatment, they contracted or remained stable. Higher clonality was seen at ibrutinib response and a return toward baseline at progression.

The repertoire was sequenced with immunoSEQ multiplex PCR; TCRdb's copy has only in-frame clones and lacks some. The sample consists of 190,000 or so clones, approximately 72% of them appearing once. This clone was observed a single time. Its specificity is unknown. The V end lost 4 bases, the J end lost 0 bases, and 11 bases lay between the germline ends. CDR3 size: 15 residues. Looked up from germline, CDR1 is SGHDN and CDR2 is FVKESK. Specimen: PBMCs, collected after 24 months of ibrutinib treatment. The chain joins TRBV14 to TRBJ2-3; maybe TRBD2 (5 bases). This sequence was found in a human donor with chronic lymphocytic leukemia. The CDR3 DNA follows: TGTGCCAGCAGCCCCGGACTTATGAGCACAGATACGCAGTATTTT. Translating gives CASSPGLMSTDTQYF.